The T cell receptor (beta chain) described here comes from a study of T cells in Graves' hyperthyroidism and ophthalmopathy. Across the whole study: It was at initial diagnosis, before any treatment, that peripheral blood was collected. General observations from the study: Expanded thyroid clonotypes (above 0.001) were mostly also found in blood. Researchers report that a 13 V-J model separated ophthalmopathy from stable hyperthyroidism.

Extraction of PBMCs used roughly 9.4 ml of fresh peripheral blood. Note on this clonotype: What it recognizes is unknown.

The source material, RNA transcripts, was used to amplify TCR beta CDR3 regions. The TCR CDR3 first-round RT-PCR relied on the HTBI primer set. TCRdb processed the multiplex PCR reads anew with MiXCR; each CDR3 protein has one entry. The profile shows around 690,000 distinct CDR3 sequences, about 20% of them singletons. The V end lost 6 bases, the J end lost 3 bases, and 15 bases lay between the germline ends. The CDR3 length is 15 residues. The source material was blood. The receptor's source is a man aged 25 to 40 with Graves' ophthalmopathy. The chain joins TRBV12-3 or TRBV12-4 to TRBJ2-4; a weak D match, TRBD1 (6 bases). CDR3 protein: CASSPTGFDKNIQYF. As DNA, the CDR3 is TGTGCCAGCAGCCCCACAGGGTTTGACAAAAACATTCAGTACTTC.